The 24 T cell receptor beta chains presented below share a single source sample, sequenced in a study of cytomegalovirus exposure and HLA in healthy donors. Vbeta (60) and Jbeta (13) primers were used in the PCR. The data were produced by immunoSEQ multiplex PCR, yet TCRdb's version contains in-frame clones alone and is incomplete. The sample shows 110,000 to 150,000 clones, more than 8% of them seen only once. The specimen sequenced was PBMCs. Every receptor here comes from a man aged 45-65 years in good health and CMV-seronegative.

This clone was seen a handful of times. The rearrangement uses TRBV28 and TRBJ1-4; D is uncertain. The CDR3 is 14 residues long. Germline V CDR1 and CDR2: MDHEN, SYDVKM. Between the trimmed V and J ends, which lost 3 bases and 4 bases, there was a span of 9 bases. The CDR3 reads CASSFLGNNEKLFF. As DNA, the CDR3 is TGTGCCAGCAGTTTTCTAGGAAATAATGAAAAACTGTTTTTT.

The chain couples TRBV5-1 to TRBJ1-2; D is perhaps TRBD1 (5 bases). The germline V gene has CDR1 SGHRS and CDR2 YFSETQ. The V and J ends lost 7 bases and 4 bases respectively, with 14 bases between them. This CDR3 region has 13 residues. The CDR3 region has the DNA TGCGCCAGCCAAACCGACAGTATCTATGGCTACACCTTC. Its translation is CASQTDSIYGYTF.

The V and J genes are TRBV10-3 and TRBJ2-3, with D possibly TRBD2 on 7 matching bases. There are 16 residues in the CDR3. CDR1 and CDR2 (germline): ENHRY, SYGVKD. Trimming shortened V by 10 bases and J by 2 bases, and 22 bases separated the two germline ends. CDR3 DNA: TGTGCCAGCAGCCCTCGAATCGGGGGGCACACAGATACGCAGTATTTT. This encodes CASSPRIGGHTDTQYF.

A note on this clone: Other DNA sequences in the sample encode the same CDR3. This sequence joins TRBV18 and TRBJ2-7; weak D call: TRBD1 (6 bases). V was trimmed by 4 bases and J by 3 bases, leaving 10 bases between them. CDR1 is KGHSH and CDR2 is LQKENI in the germline V gene. CDR3 length: 13 residues. The CDR3 DNA is TGTGCCAGCTCACTAGACAGGAACTACGAGCAGTACTTC. Translated: CASSLDRNYEQYF.

V is TRBV15 and J is TRBJ1-3; D is ambiguous. The CDR3 runs to 13 residues. Germline V gene lookup returns CDR1 LNHNV and CDR2 YYDKDF (reference sequence). Trimming stripped 5 bases from V and 5 bases from J, with 10 bases between. The CDR3: CATSPKLRNTIYF. The CDR3 region has the DNA TGTGCCACCAGCCCGAAACTTCGAAACACCATATATTTT.

Concerning this clone itself: Other DNA sequences in the same sample also yield this CDR3. The gene calls are TRBV11-2 and TRBJ1-2; 8 nucleotides line up with TRBD1. V was pared by 3 bases and J by 7 bases, with 4 bases of the junction left unmatched. Germline CDR1 and CDR2: SGHAT and FQNNGV. This CDR3 spans 13 amino acids. CDR3 nucleotides: TGTGCCAGCAGCTTCAGACAGGGGTCTGGCTACACCTTC. It is translated as CASSFRQGSGYTF.

The table lists this clone with a few counts. The sample contains more than one DNA sequence encoding this CDR3. The chain uses TRBV6-5 and TRBJ1-6; perhaps TRBD1 as D (5 bases). Trimming cost V 2 bases and J 13 bases, with 9 bases left between them. CDR3 length: 12 amino acids. Germline CDR1 MNHEY, CDR2 SVGAGI. The chain's CDR3 is CASSYRGGPLHF. The CDR3 DNA is TGTGCCAGCAGTTACAGGGGAGGCCCCCTCCACTTT.

There are a few counts of this clone. The chain has TRBV27 and TRBJ1-1; D remains ambiguous. CDR3 length: 16 amino acids. The germline V gene has CDR1 MNHEY and CDR2 SMNVEV (reference sequence). V lost 4 bases and J 3 bases, leaving 18 bases between the germline ends. CDR3 amino acids: CASSYGGEYVDTEAFF. DNA for the CDR3: TGTGCCAGCAGTTATGGCGGGGAGTATGTAGACACTGAAGCTTTCTTT.

The chain joins TRBV7-2 to TRBJ2-7; 11 positions agree with TRBD2. The V gene end was trimmed by 5 bases and the J gene end by 2 bases; junction bases not matched to a gene: 5. The CDR3 is made up of 15 amino acids. Germline V lookup: CDR1 SGHTA, CDR2 FQGNSA. The CDR3 DNA reads as TGTGCCAGCAGCCCTAGCGGGGGGAACACCTACGAGCAGTACTTC. Amino acid sequence: CASSPSGGNTYEQYF. The full variable domain, its missing parts supplied by reference TRBV7-2 and TRBJ2-7, is GAGVSQSPSNKVTEKGKDVELRCDPISGHTALYWYRQSLGQGLEFLIYFQGNSAPDKSGLPSDRFSAERTGGSVSTLTIQRTQQEDSAVYLCASSPSGGNTYEQYFGPGTRLTVT.

This clone showed up just a few times. J is TRBJ1-1 and V is TRBV19; 8 positions match TRBD1. Germline CDR1 and CDR2: LNHDA and SQIVND (reference sequence). V shed 3 bases and J 5 bases; nucleotides not matched to a gene: 8. This CDR3 region has 15 residues. The CDR3 sequence is CASSIAGGAWTEAFF. DNA for the CDR3: TGTGCCAGTAGTATTGCAGGGGGCGCTTGGACTGAAGCTTTCTTT.

This clone occurred a few times. V is TRBV5-4 and J is TRBJ1-1; 7 nucleotides align to TRBD1. The junction had 8 bases not matched to a gene; V was cut back by 5 bases and J by 10 bases. The CDR3 covers 12 residues. The germline V gene encodes CDR1 SGHNT and CDR2 YYREEE (reference sequence). CDR3 coding DNA: TGTGCCAGCAGTCCTCAGGGGGACCCAGCTTTCTTT. It specifies CASSPQGDPAFF.

The table lists this clone with a few counts. The chain combines TRBV10-2 with TRBJ1-1; TRBD1 aligns across 8 bases. V lost 4 bases to trimming and J lost 0 bases; unmatched junction nucleotides: 10. Germline V gives CDR1 WSHSY, CDR2 SAAADI. The CDR3 runs to 17 residues. CDR3 sequence reads: CASSGWGQGALNTEAFF. The CDR3 bases are TGCGCCAGCAGTGGATGGGGGCAGGGGGCCCTGAACACTGAAGCTTTCTTT.

The chain's CDR3 is CASSYGRDRSTEKLFF. The CDR3 bases are TGTGCCAGCAGTTACGGGCGGGACAGATCAACTGAAAAACTGTTTTTT. The genes are TRBV6-5 and TRBJ1-4; 7 bases are shared with TRBD1. The V gene's germline CDR1 is MNHEY and CDR2 SVGAGI. The CDR3 totals 16 residues. Unmatched junction bases numbered 10, after V lost 2 bases and J lost 7 bases.

This clone was seen a few times. This chain joins TRBV28 and TRBJ1-4; a weak D match, TRBD1 (5 bases). Germline V gene lookup returns CDR1 MDHEN and CDR2 SYDVKM. This CDR3 spans 14 amino acids. V lost 6 bases, J lost 8 bases, and 16 bases lay in between. The DNA for the CDR3 is TGTGCCAGCAGCCTCGTCCAGGGAGGCGAAAAACTGTTTTTT. This translates into CASSLVQGGEKLFF.

This clone turned up a few times. One junction end does not reproduce the germline sequence, and a read error may be involved. As DNA, the CDR3 is TGTGCCAGCACCTTACACAGGGAGGAGACCCAGTACTTC. It encodes CASTLHREETQYF. The chain recombines TRBV7-6 with TRBJ2-5; a possible D gene is TRBD1 (6 bases). The CDR3 is 13 residues long. CDR1 and CDR2 from the germline V gene are SGHVS and FNYEAQ.

This clone has just a few counts. J is TRBJ2-7 and V is TRBV10-1, with 10 bases lining up with TRBD1. V lost 0 bases and J lost 7; bases outside the gene matches: 9. The CDR3 has 16 amino acids. The germline gives CDR1 WNHNN, CDR2 SYGVQD (reference sequence). Here the CDR3 DNA reads TGCGCCAGCAGTGAGTCAGTCGGGACAGGGGATATGGAGCAGTACTTC. This translates into CASSESVGTGDMEQYF.

This clone was found a few times. The chain employs TRBV19 and TRBJ2-1, with TRBD2 matching 9 bases. CDR3 length: 18 amino acids. The germline V gene has CDR1 LNHDA and CDR2 SQIVND (reference sequence). V lost 5 bases to trimming and J lost 5 bases; unmatched junction nucleotides: 16. In DNA form, the CDR3 reads TGTGCCAGTAGTTCCGCAACGGCTAGCGGGACTCTTCACAATGAGCAGTTCTTC. Amino acids: CASSSATASGTLHNEQFF.

The V call is TRBV7-9, the J call TRBJ2-4; 8 nucleotides match TRBD1. Germline assignment: CDR1 SEHNR and CDR2 FQNEAQ (reference sequence). V lost 5 bases and J lost 4; bases outside the gene matches: 10. This CDR3 has 16 residues. The CDR3 loop reads CASSKPMTGDKNIQYF. Here the CDR3 DNA reads TGTGCCAGCAGCAAACCGATGACAGGGGATAAAAACATTCAGTACTTC.

V and J are TRBV30 and TRBJ2-7; TRBD2 agrees at 9 bases. The junction had 8 bases not matched to a gene; V was cut back by 2 bases and J by 6 bases. Germline CDR1 reads GTSNPN; CDR2 reads SVGIG (reference sequence). CDR3 size: 14 residues. The CDR3 region has the DNA TGTGCCTGGAGTCGGGGCGGGAGGGCCCGCGAGCAGTACTTC. Translation: CAWSRGGRAREQYF.

This clone has ten or more counts. The chain recombines TRBV5-4 with TRBJ2-3, with 7 bases aligning to TRBD2. V was pared by 5 bases and J by 6 bases, with 3 bases of the junction left unmatched. Germline CDR1 and CDR2: SGHNT and YYREEE (reference sequence). The CDR3 has 12 amino acids. The CDR3 sequence: CASRAGRDTQYF. In DNA form, the CDR3 reads TGTGCCAGCAGGGCCGGGAGGGATACGCAGTATTTT. Filled out from reference TRBV5-4 and TRBJ2-3, the complete variable domain reads ETGVTQSPTHLIKTRGQQVTLRCSSQSGHNTVSWYQQALGQGPQFIFQYYREEENGRGNFPPRFSGLQFPNYSSELNVNALELDDSALYLCASRAGRDTQYFGPGTRLTVL.

The chain is built from TRBV11-2 and TRBJ2-6; 12 positions agree with TRBD1. Trimming cost V 7 bases and J 0 bases; bases outside gene matches: 4. Per germline, CDR1 SGHAT and CDR2 FQNNGV. The length of the CDR3 is 17 residues. The CDR3 DNA is TGTGCCAGCACTTTGGGACAGGGGGCCTCTGGGGCCAACGTCCTGACTTTC. It translates to CASTLGQGASGANVLTF.

This chain joins TRBV19 and TRBJ1-2, with D possibly TRBD1 on 5 matching bases. Germline CDR1 and CDR2: LNHDA and SQIVND (reference sequence). The length of the CDR3 is 14 residues. V gave up 7 bases and J gave up 7 bases, with 19 bases separating them. The chain's CDR3 is CASTSRGRERGYTF. CDR3 coding DNA: TGTGCCAGTACTTCCCGAGGCAGGGAACGTGGCTACACCTTC.

J is TRBJ2-7 and V is TRBV4-2, with TRBD2 matching 8 bases. CDR3 length equals 17 residues. CDR1 is LGHNA and CDR2 is YNFKEQ in the germline V gene. V trimming: 0 bases; J trimming: 5 bases; junction bases outside the gene matches: 12. The CDR3 loop is CASSQDYQAGVGNEQYF. The CDR3 DNA is TGTGCCAGCAGCCAAGATTATCAAGCGGGAGTAGGTAACGAGCAGTACTTC.

The genes are TRBV30 and TRBJ1-5; D may be TRBD1 (6 bases). Germline V lookup: CDR1 GTSNPN, CDR2 SVGIG (reference sequence). The CDR3 length is 14 residues. The V end lost 5 bases, the J end lost 3 bases, and 14 bases lay between the germline ends. The CDR3 nucleotides read TGTGCCTGGGGGGGCCCTTTGTCCAATCAGCCCCAGCATTTT. Its translation: CAWGGPLSNQPQHF. The complete variable domain, with remaining parts taken from reference TRBV30 and TRBJ1-5, reads SQTIHQWPATLVQPVGSPLSLECTVEGTSNPNLYWYRQAAGRGLQLLFYSVGIGQISSEVPQNLSASRPQDRQFILSSKKLLLSDSGFYLCAWGGPLSNQPQHFGDGTRLSIL.